These 4 T cell receptor beta chains originate from one sample sequenced in a study of post-analysis software for immune sequencing data. Unique molecular identifiers were built into the TCR beta cDNA libraries. TCRdb processed the PCR reads anew with MiXCR; each CDR3 protein has one entry. The sample includes 820,000 or so distinct CDR3 sequences, under 70% of them seen just once. The study, taken as a whole, reports: Patients showed TRBV5-6, TRBV5-1 and TRBV20-1 among roughly 5 TRBV segments more frequent than in controls.

The antigens these receptors bind are not known. The sample consisted of blood. The source of these receptors is a girl aged 10-17 years with multiple sclerosis.

The chain joins TRBV15 to TRBJ2-4, with D possibly TRBD1 on 6 matching bases. This CDR3 contains 21 residues. Germline V gives CDR1 LNHNV, CDR2 YYDKDF (reference sequence). V gave up 3 bases and J gave up 1 base, with 28 bases separating them. The CDR3 sequence: CATSRAQLTDRTAGAKNIQYF. The CDR3 DNA sequence: TGTGCCACCAGCAGGGCCCAACTGACAGACAGGACAGCCGGGGCCAAAAACATTCAGTACTTC.

Here the CDR3 DNA reads TGTGCCAGCAGCTTACAGGGACAAGCTAGCACAGATACGCAGTATTTT. Translation gives CASSLQGQASTDTQYF. The gene calls are TRBV7-6 and TRBJ2-3; D perhaps matches TRBD1 (6 bases). The germline gives CDR1 SGHVS, CDR2 FNYEAQ. The ends were cut back, 2 bases at V and 0 bases at J, with 12 bases in the middle. The CDR3 sequence is 16 residues long.

This clonotype was seen a handful of times. The J gene is TRBJ2-1, the V gene TRBV29-1; a weak D match, TRBD1 (5 bases). The V gene's germline CDR1 is SQVTM and CDR2 ANQGSEA. The V end lost 6 bases, the J end lost 4 bases, and 19 bases lay between the germline ends. This CDR3 comprises 15 residues. The DNA for the CDR3 is TGCAGCGTAGACGACACAGGAAGGCTATACAATGAGCAGTTCTTC. Translation gives CSVDDTGRLYNEQFF.

This clonotype has more than one count but fewer than ten. The chain has TRBV10-3 and TRBJ2-1; D is undetermined. The CDR3 consists of 13 residues. The V end was cut by 2 bases, the J end by 3 bases, with 5 bases between. The germline V gene encodes CDR1 ENHRY and CDR2 SYGVKD. CDR3 loop: CAISEENYNEQFF. CDR3 nucleotide sequence: TGTGCCATCAGTGAGGAGAACTACAATGAGCAGTTCTTC.